This TCR beta chain was captured in a study of beta chain features in type 1 diabetes. Worth noting for this clone: The antigen remains unidentified.

The CDR3 consists of 14 residues. CDR1 is SGHDT and CDR2 is YYEEEE in the germline V gene. The V end was cut by 0 bases, the J end by 3 bases, with 9 bases between. Researchers reported sorting CD4+ naive, central memory, regulatory and stem cell-like memory cells via CD45RO/CCR7/CD25/CD127/CD95/CD27. Of the isolated RNA, all was reverse transcribed, and so the sequenced material was expressed TCRB transcripts. Only in-frame clones appear in the TCRdb table, and some are missing; sequencing was by immunoSEQ multiplex PCR. The sample has roughly 350,000 clones; 9.5% to 11% are singletons. Study observations and caveats: Type 1 diabetes patients had fewer VDJ junction insertions and more deletions.

Sequencing was carried out using naive CD4+ T cells from blood. The rearrangement joins TRBV5-6 to TRBJ1-1, with D unresolved. The clonotype comes from a woman in her twenties or thirties in good health. In nucleotides, the CDR3 is TGTGCCAGCAGCTTGGTACTGCAGGACACTGAAGCTTTCTTT. As protein: CASSLVLQDTEAFF. Full variable domain (outside the CDR3, taken from reference TRBV5-6 and TRBJ1-1): DAGVTQSPTHLIKTRGQQVTLRCSPKSGHDTVSWYQQALGQGPQFIFQYYEEEERQRGNFPDRFSGHQFPNYSSELNVNALLLGDSALYLCASSLVLQDTEAFFGQGTRLTVV.